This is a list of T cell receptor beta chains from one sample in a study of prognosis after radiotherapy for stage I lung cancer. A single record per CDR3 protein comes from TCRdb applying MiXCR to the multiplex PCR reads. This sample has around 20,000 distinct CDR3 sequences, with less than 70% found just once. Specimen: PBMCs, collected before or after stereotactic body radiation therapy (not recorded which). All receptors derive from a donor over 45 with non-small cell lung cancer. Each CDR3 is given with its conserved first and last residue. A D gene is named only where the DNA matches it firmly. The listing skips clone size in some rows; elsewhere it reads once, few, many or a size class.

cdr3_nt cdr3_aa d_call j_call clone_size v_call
TGTGCCACCAGCTCTGGGGAAGACACCGGGGAGCTGTTTTTT CATSSGEDTGELFF - TRBJ2-2 many TRBV15
TGTGCCAGCAGTTACTCTTCCCGGGGGGGCGAGTATTTT CASSYSSRGGEYF TRBD2 TRBJ2-3 - TRBV6-5
TGTGCCTGTAGTGGACAGGGTAACACTGAAGCTTTCTTT CACSGQGNTEAFF TRBD1 TRBJ1-1 - TRBV30
TGTGCCAGTTCTTTGACAGGCTCTGGAAACACCATATATTTT CASSLTGSGNTIYF - TRBJ1-3 medium-sized TRBV2
TGTGCCAGCAGTGAATGGACAGGGGGTAGTTCACCCCTCCACTTT CASSEWTGGSSPLHF TRBD1 TRBJ1-6 - TRBV6-1
TGTGCCAGCAGCCCGCTGCTGCGGGGTCAGCAGTACTTC CASSPLLRGQQYF - TRBJ2-7 many TRBV3-1
TGTGCCAGCAGCCTCCGTCATGTGGCTGGCTATTGCTACACCTTC CASSLRHVAGYCYTF - TRBJ1-2 - TRBV6-2/TRBV6-3
TGTGCCAGCTCAACGGACAGGGGGCGTCAGCCCCAGCATTTT CASSTDRGRQPQHF TRBD1 TRBJ1-5 - TRBV18
TGTGCCAGCAGCACCGGGACTAGCGGGAGACGAGAGACCCAGTACTTC CASSTGTSGRRETQYF TRBD2 TRBJ2-5 - TRBV5-4
TGTGCCAGCAGCCCCCTATCCAGCACAGATACGCAGTATTTT CASSPLSSTDTQYF - TRBJ2-3 - TRBV7-3
TGTGCCAGTAGTACCGACCTTCAATCTCCGGGACAGGTGAACTATGGCTACACCTTC CASSTDLQSPGQVNYGYTF TRBD1 TRBJ1-2 many TRBV19
TGTGCCAGTAGCACGGGAGGTGGCTACACCTTC CASSTGGGYTF - TRBJ1-2 - TRBV19
TGTGCCAGTAGTATACTGGGACTAGCGGGAGGGTCAACAGATACGCAGTATTTT CASSILGLAGGSTDTQYF TRBD2 TRBJ2-3 - TRBV19
TGTGCCACCAGCAGAGATAATGCAGGGAGCGACGAGCAGTACTTC CATSRDNAGSDEQYF - TRBJ2-7 - TRBV15
TGCGCCAGCAGCGAGGGACAGGGAACCGGGGAGCTGTTTTTT CASSEGQGTGELFF TRBD1 TRBJ2-2 few TRBV5-1
TGTGCCAGCGGGACAGTGGGATCCTACGAGCAGTACTTC CASGTVGSYEQYF TRBD1 TRBJ2-7 medium-sized TRBV2
TGTGCCAGCAGCGAGCGTAATCAGCCCCAGCATTTT CASSERNQPQHF - TRBJ1-5 few TRBV19
TGCGCCAGCCGGGGGCCCAGCACAGATACGCAGTATTTT CASRGPSTDTQYF - TRBJ2-3 many TRBV5-1
TGTGCCAGCATAGACAGGTCGGGCTGCTACACCTTC CASIDRSGCYTF - TRBJ1-2 - TRBV27
TGTGCCAGCAGTTTAGGAGGGAGTTCACGGGAGCAGTTCTTC CASSLGGSSREQFF - TRBJ2-1 many TRBV28
TGTGCCAGCAGTTTTGGGGGTGCCGGGGAGCTGTTTTTT CASSFGGAGELFF - TRBJ2-2 - TRBV12-3/TRBV12-4
TGTGCCACCAGTGGTGGGTGGACTTCGATCCACGGGGAGCTGTTTTTT CATSGGWTSIHGELFF - TRBJ2-2 - TRBV24-1
TGTGCCAGCAGTTTCCCGGGAAATAATTCACCCCTCCACTTT CASSFPGNNSPLHF - TRBJ1-6 - TRBV28
TGTGCCAGCAGTGACATCGGACAGGGGAGCTCCTACGAGCAGTACTTC CASSDIGQGSSYEQYF TRBD1 TRBJ2-7 - TRBV6-1
TGTGCCAGCAGTTACTCGGATGCCCAGTACAATTCACCCCTCCACTTT CASSYSDAQYNSPLHF - TRBJ1-6 - TRBV6-5
TGTGCCAGCAGGGAAGACCGTCACGGGGAGCTGTTTTTT CASREDRHGELFF - TRBJ2-2 many TRBV2
TGTGCCAGTAGTACGAGACAGGCCTCGGGTACCGGGGACCTGTTTTTT CASSTRQASGTGDLFF - TRBJ2-2 few TRBV19
TGTGCCAGTAGTCCTTCCGGGACAGGGGGCACGGCATCTGGAAACACCATATATTTT CASSPSGTGGTASGNTIYF TRBD1 TRBJ1-3 many TRBV19
TGCAGTGCTAGATATTGGGTAGCGGGAGACCTCAATGAGCAGTTCTTC CSARYWVAGDLNEQFF TRBD2 TRBJ2-1 - TRBV20-1
TGTGCCAGCAGGCCCGTTGGAGGAGGGGATGAAAAACTGTTTTTT CASRPVGGGDEKLFF - TRBJ1-4 medium-sized TRBV27
TGCAGTGCTAGAGATCTAGGGGGGACGACAGATACGCAGTATTTT CSARDLGGTTDTQYF - TRBJ2-3 many TRBV20-1
TGTGCCAGCATCAGCGGGAGGGCTTTCTCACACTCTGGGGCCAACGTCCTGACTTTC CASISGRAFSHSGANVLTF TRBD2 TRBJ2-6 medium-sized TRBV12-3/TRBV12-4
TGTGCCAGCAGTCCAACCCTCACTACCTATGGCTACACCTTC CASSPTLTTYGYTF - TRBJ1-2 medium-sized TRBV6-1
TGTGCCAGCAGCCCACTGGGGACTAGCGACTACACAGATACGCAGTATTTT CASSPLGTSDYTDTQYF TRBD2 TRBJ2-3 medium-sized TRBV7-3
TGTGCCAGCAGTTATATTCGGACAGGGGGCAACTATGGCTACACCTTC CASSYIRTGGNYGYTF TRBD1 TRBJ1-2 - TRBV6-2/TRBV6-3
TGTGCCAGCAGCTTAGTAGGGACTAGCGGGAGCCACGAGCAGTACTTC CASSLVGTSGSHEQYF TRBD2 TRBJ2-7 - TRBV11-2
TGCAGCGCATGGGGGGTGGACACCTATTTT CSAWGVDTYF - TRBJ2-3 many TRBV29-1
TGTGCCAGTAGTATAGGTCAGCAGAACACTGAAGCTTTCTTT CASSIGQQNTEAFF - TRBJ1-1 many TRBV19
TGTGCCAGCAGTGAGGGGACAGGGACTAACAATGAGCAGTTCTTC CASSEGTGTNNEQFF TRBD1 TRBJ2-1 - TRBV6-2/TRBV6-3
TGTGCCAGCAGTTCCATTCGGGATGGCCTAGCCTACAATGAGCAGTTCTTC CASSSIRDGLAYNEQFF - TRBJ2-1 - TRBV28
TGTGCCAGCAGCGATACCCCCGCTAGTAACGGGCAGGACTTC CASSDTPASNGQDF - TRBJ2-7 - TRBV11-2
TGTGCCAGCAGCTCCCAGGGGACCGGGGGGCAAGTGGGCTACACCTTC CASSSQGTGGQVGYTF - TRBJ1-2 - TRBV7-2
TGTGCCACCAGTTACGCCTTGTCCCCGAGCTCCTACAATGAGCAGTTCTTC CATSYALSPSSYNEQFF - TRBJ2-1 - TRBV24-1
TGCAGTGCCGGACAGGGGGCAGCTAATGAAAAACTGTTTTTT CSAGQGAANEKLFF TRBD1 TRBJ1-4 many TRBV20-1
TGTGCCAGCAGTAAAGCGGGAGGGCCGGGAAACATTCAGTACTTC CASSKAGGPGNIQYF TRBD2 TRBJ2-4 many TRBV6-1
TGTGCCACCAGCAGAGATTGGACAGGGGATAATCAGCCCCAGCATTTT CATSRDWTGDNQPQHF TRBD1 TRBJ1-5 once TRBV15
TGTGCCAGTAGTGGCTCCGGGACGGCCTATGGCTACACCTTC CASSGSGTAYGYTF - TRBJ1-2 few TRBV19
TGTGCCAGCAGCGCAAGTAGAAGGGAGCAGTACTTC CASSASRREQYF - TRBJ2-7 medium-sized TRBV7-2
TGTGCCAGCAGCTTCCGGTCTGAGTGTGAGCAGTTCTTC CASSFRSECEQFF - TRBJ2-1 - TRBV7-6
TGTACCAGCAGGGGCGCCTACTCTGGAAACACCATATATTTT CTSRGAYSGNTIYF - TRBJ1-3 - TRBV2
TGTGCCACCAGCGTAACAGGTACGAACACTGAAGCTTTCTTT CATSVTGTNTEAFF - TRBJ1-1 many TRBV15
TGTGCCAGCATTAAATCGGGACTAGCGGGATACAATGAGCAGTTCTTC CASIKSGLAGYNEQFF TRBD2 TRBJ2-1 - TRBV11-2
TGTGCCAGCAGCCACACCGGACAGTACAATGAGCAGTTCTTC CASSHTGQYNEQFF - TRBJ2-1 - TRBV7-6
TGTGCCAGCAGGACGGGGACAGGGGATTACAATGAGCAGTTCTTC CASRTGTGDYNEQFF TRBD1 TRBJ2-1 - TRBV6-1